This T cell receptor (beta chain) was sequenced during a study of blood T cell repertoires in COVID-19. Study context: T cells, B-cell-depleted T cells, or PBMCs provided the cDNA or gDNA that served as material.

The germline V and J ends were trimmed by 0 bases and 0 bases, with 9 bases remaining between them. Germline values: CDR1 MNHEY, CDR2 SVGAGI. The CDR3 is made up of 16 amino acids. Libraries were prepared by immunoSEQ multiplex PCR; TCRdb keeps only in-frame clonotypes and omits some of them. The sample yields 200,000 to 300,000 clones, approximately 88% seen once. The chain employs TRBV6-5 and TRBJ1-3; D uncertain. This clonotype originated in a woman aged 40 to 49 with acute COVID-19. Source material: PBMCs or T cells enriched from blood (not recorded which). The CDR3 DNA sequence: TGTGCCAGCAGTTACTCGTCGCCCAGCTCTGGAAACACCATATATTTT. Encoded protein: CASSYSSPSSGNTIYF.